The rows below give T cell receptor beta chains drawn from one sample of a study of OX40 agonist ivuxolimab in advanced cancers. Profiled with immunoSEQ multiplex PCR; TCRdb holds only in-frame clones, not every one. The repertoire includes more than 60,000 clones, 84% of them detected once, and 3.5% to 4.5% sits in the top ten. Source: CD4+ or CD8+ T cells sorted from blood, taken in a trial of the OX40 agonist ivuxolimab. These receptors were taken from an adult with an advanced solid tumor such as melanoma, head and neck, liver or kidney cancer. Both conserved end residues are trimmed from each CDR3. The size entry is marked missing in some rows and otherwise reads once, few, many or a size class.

clone_size	v_call	j_call	cdr3_aa
once	TRBV6-6	TRBJ1-5	ASSLSDRDQPQH
.	TRBV5-1	TRBJ2-1	ASRPHGGEYNEQF
.	TRBV5-1	TRBJ1-5	ASSPGQSNQPQH
.	TRBV6-5	TRBJ2-7	ASSYSPGQSYEQY
.	TRBV27	TRBJ2-3	ASSFQGLDTQY
.	TRBV5-6	TRBJ2-7	ASSWGVGYEQY
once	TRBV2	TRBJ2-1	ASSTGTSGGAIEQF
.	TRBV6-5	TRBJ1-2	ASSYSLASSGYT
.	TRBV5-1	TRBJ2-7	ASSPLANRGEQY
.	TRBV4-2	TRBJ1-2	ASSQGDRDAGYT
.	TRBV9	TRBJ1-2	ASSVVGHTNPDGYT
.	TRBV6-5	.	ASSPPSAPYEQY
.	TRBV7-7	TRBJ2-5	ASSLEVTQETQY
.	TRBV7-8	TRBJ2-1	ASSLAGGPRSSSYNEQF
.	TRBV7-6	TRBJ2-3	ASSSGGHTDTQY
.	TRBV7-8	TRBJ1-4	ASSSTSVNEKLF
.	TRBV28	TRBJ1-1	ASSFQRGFNTEAF
once	TRBV18	TRBJ1-6	ASSPPQGRNSPLH
.	TRBV27	TRBJ1-5	ASSGTAFQPQH
.	TRBV6-5	TRBJ1-6	ASTERGNSPLH
.	TRBV7-3	TRBJ1-1	ASNKGGQLNTEAF
.	TRBV10-3	TRBJ2-2	AISAIHASGTGELF
.	TRBV6-1	TRBJ2-7	ASTVTGGEQY
.	TRBV6-1	TRBJ1-1	ASSYDTEAF
once	TRBV28	TRBJ2-7	ANSPGGSSSYEQY
.	TRBV27	TRBJ2-6	ASCVRGDGSSGANVLT
.	TRBV6-5	TRBJ1-6	ASSYSPGYSPLH
few	TRBV18	TRBJ2-6	ASSPGMTGANVLT
.	TRBV5-3	TRBJ2-7	ARSLWPWTSGGSRDEQY
few	TRBV7-9	TRBJ1-5	ASSSTDQPQH
.	TRBV7-9	TRBJ2-3	ASSPRDRGRSDTQY
.	TRBV6-5	TRBJ1-2	ASSLALLYGYT
.	TRBV28	TRBJ2-7	ASSFVGAYEQY
.	TRBV5-1	TRBJ1-4	ASRYGPNEKLF
.	TRBV4-1	TRBJ1-4	ASSQAGGRVREKLF
.	TRBV27	TRBJ2-1	ASSWVDRYNEQF
.	TRBV19	TRBJ2-5	ASSTTGAPETQY
.	TRBV18	TRBJ1-5	ASSPRTDQPQH
.	TRBV19	TRBJ2-2	ASRTGTGELF
.	TRBV28	TRBJ1-4	ASSPGPKGEKLF
.	TRBV11-3	TRBJ2-7	ASSLGTYEQY
once	TRBV7-3	TRBJ2-2	ASSLGSTGELF
.	TRBV11-2	TRBJ1-1	ASSLWTGNTEAF
.	TRBV14	TRBJ2-3	ASSQGRLAGMDTQY
.	TRBV5-6	TRBJ1-1	ASSLYTGSTWNTEAF
once	TRBV29-1	TRBJ1-5	SVAGGSSNQPQH
.	TRBV5-1	TRBJ2-1	ASSLASGGIYNEQF
.	TRBV6-1	TRBJ2-5	ASSGVTGRMAQETQY
.	TRBV27	TRBJ2-5	ALNRVKQGLSQY
.	TRBV5-1	TRBJ2-5	ASSLAASGGQETQY
few	TRBV28	TRBJ2-5	ASSLDGLKETQY